This TCR beta chain came from a study of blood T cell repertoires in COVID-19 (dated by TCRdb to 2018 to 2020). About the investigation overall: Samples from collaborators originated in the United States, Italy and Spain and spanned both the acute and convalescent phases of COVID-19. The prospective study material was composed of cDNA or gDNA derived from T cells, B-cell-depleted T cells, or PBMCs. The dataset comprised deeply sampled blood TCRbeta repertoires from subjects exposed to, actively infected with, or recovered from COVID-19. The repertoires were released in a freely available public database meant as a resource for research on the immune response to SARS-CoV-2. Samples were obtained from the ongoing ImmuneRACE study (first 160 participants) and from about 1,300 subjects provided by 6 global collaborators. Sample metadata almost always included a de-identified subject ID, COVID-19 status, age in years and sex. Where available, HLA class I and class II types were obtained from metadata supplied by the sample provider rather than from assay-based typing.

This clone was counted a single time. The clone's antigen remains unknown. No base-level quality is on record; no much larger clone is a single base apart. TCRbeta CDR3 regions were amplified from genomic DNA using the immunoSEQ Assay, a bias-controlled multiplex PCR. From the authors' description of their analysis: The number of nucleated cells in each sample was estimated from the amplification of reference gene primers within the assay. Sequence reads were collapsed and filtered to measure the absolute abundance of every unique TCRbeta CDR3 rearrangement. Productive Simpson clonality was computed per sample as the square root of Simpson's diversity index over productive rearrangements. The table was pulled from immuneACCESS by TCRdb, which kept in-frame rearrangements only. Such tables lose some clones; where checked, under half of the loss comes from unresolved V genes, and the rest has no known cause. For V, J and clone size, that table is used; D and trimming come from the DNA. This sample gives over 65,000 clones in total; about 87% of them show up just once. The ten largest clonotypes hold around 4.5% of the sample.

Each collaborating institution followed its own protocols to collect whole blood in K2EDTA tubes. For TCRbeta analysis, collaborator samples were shipped as frozen whole blood, as isolated PBMCs, or as DNA extracted from either sample type. Overall study results and their limits: How much clinical and demographic metadata was included differed by source and by participant, and the metadata was provided uncurated.

CDR1 and CDR2 are read off the germline V gene as SGHDT and YYEEEE. V was cut back by 2 bases and J by 0 bases, leaving a gap of 14 bases between them. From cysteine to phenylalanine, the CDR3 is 16 amino acids long. Left in the record is the CDR3 DNA by itself, 48 bases read in frame from the first base. The clonotype was recovered from a man aged 50-59 years with active COVID-19. What was sequenced was peripheral blood. The sequence links TRBV5-6 to TRBJ1-1, and TRBD1 may be the D gene, going by 6 matching bases. The CDR3 corresponds to CASSFGGLTLNTEAFF. The nucleotides are TGTGCCAGCAGCTTCGGGGGGCTCACTTTGAACACTGAAGCTTTCTTT.